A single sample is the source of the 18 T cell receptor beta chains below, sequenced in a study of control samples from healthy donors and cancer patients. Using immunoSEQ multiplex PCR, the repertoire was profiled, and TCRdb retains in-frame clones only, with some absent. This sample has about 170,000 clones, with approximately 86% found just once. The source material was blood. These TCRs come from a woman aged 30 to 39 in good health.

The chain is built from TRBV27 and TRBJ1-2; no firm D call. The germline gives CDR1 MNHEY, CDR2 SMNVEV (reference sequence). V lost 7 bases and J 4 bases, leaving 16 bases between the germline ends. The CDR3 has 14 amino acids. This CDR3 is CASTGSSNFYGYTF. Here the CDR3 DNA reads TGTGCCAGCACCGGCAGCTCTAACTTCTATGGCTACACCTTC.

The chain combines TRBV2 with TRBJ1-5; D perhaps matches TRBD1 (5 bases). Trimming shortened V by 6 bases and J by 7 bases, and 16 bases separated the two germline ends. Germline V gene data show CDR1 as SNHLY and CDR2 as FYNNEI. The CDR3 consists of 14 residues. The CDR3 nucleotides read TGTGCCAGCAGCGACCAGGCCACAGGACAGCCCCAGCATTTT. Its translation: CASSDQATGQPQHF.

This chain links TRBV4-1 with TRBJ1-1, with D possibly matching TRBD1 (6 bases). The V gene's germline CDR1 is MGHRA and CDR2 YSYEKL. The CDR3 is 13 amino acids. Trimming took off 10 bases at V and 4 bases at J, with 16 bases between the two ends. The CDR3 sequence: CATRTGLGTEAFF. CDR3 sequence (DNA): TGCGCCACCCGAACAGGGTTGGGCACTGAAGCTTTCTTT.

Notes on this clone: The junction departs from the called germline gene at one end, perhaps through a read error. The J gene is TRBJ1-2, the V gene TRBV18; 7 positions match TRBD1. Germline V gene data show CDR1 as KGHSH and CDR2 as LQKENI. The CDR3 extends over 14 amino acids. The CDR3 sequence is CASSPRGQPPSPSF. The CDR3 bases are TGTGCCAGCTCACCACGGGGACAGCCACCCAGCCCCTCCTTC.

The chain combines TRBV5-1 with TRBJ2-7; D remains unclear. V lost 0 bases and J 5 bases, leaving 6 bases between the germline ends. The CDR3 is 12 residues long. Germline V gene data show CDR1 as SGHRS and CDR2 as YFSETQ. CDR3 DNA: TGCGCCAGCAGCTTGGGTTTGGACGAGCAGTACTTC. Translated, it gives CASSLGLDEQYF.

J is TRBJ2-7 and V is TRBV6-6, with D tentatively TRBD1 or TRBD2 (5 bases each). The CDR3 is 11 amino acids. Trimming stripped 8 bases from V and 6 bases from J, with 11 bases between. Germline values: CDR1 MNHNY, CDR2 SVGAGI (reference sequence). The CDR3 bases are TGTGCCAGCCTAGAGGGGCCCGAGCAGTACTTC. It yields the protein CASLEGPEQYF.

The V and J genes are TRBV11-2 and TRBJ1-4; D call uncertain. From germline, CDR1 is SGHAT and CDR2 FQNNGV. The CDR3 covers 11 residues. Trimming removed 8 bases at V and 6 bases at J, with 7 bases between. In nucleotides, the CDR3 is TGTGCCAGCGGATACTATGAAAAACTGTTTTTT. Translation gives CASGYYEKLFF.

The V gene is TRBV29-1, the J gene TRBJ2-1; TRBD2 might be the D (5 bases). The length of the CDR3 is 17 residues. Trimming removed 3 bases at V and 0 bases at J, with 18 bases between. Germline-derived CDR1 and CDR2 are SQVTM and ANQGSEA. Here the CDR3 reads CSVDERSIRSSYNEQFF. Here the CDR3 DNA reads TGCAGCGTTGACGAGCGGTCCATTCGTAGCTCCTACAATGAGCAGTTCTTC.

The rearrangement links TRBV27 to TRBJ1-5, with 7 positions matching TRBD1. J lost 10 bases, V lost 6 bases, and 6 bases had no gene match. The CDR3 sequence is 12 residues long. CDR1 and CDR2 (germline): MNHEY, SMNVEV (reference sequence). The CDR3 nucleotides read TGTGCCAGCAGCACTAGACAGGGTCCCCAGCATTTT. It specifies CASSTRQGPQHF.

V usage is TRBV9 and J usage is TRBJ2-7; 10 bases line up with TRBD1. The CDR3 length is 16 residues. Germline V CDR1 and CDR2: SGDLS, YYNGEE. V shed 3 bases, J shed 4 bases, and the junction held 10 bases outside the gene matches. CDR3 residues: CASSGSGTGAAYEQYF. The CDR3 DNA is TGTGCCAGCAGCGGTTCCGGGACAGGGGCAGCATACGAGCAGTACTTC.

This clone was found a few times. The CDR3 sequence is CASSLAKVYEQYF. The CDR3 DNA reads as TGTGCCAGCAGCTTAGCGAAAGTTTACGAGCAGTACTTC. The J gene is TRBJ2-7, the V gene TRBV7-2; no reliable D call. This CDR3 comprises 13 residues. Germline assignment: CDR1 SGHTA and CDR2 FQGNSA. V was cut by 0 bases and J by 4 bases, with 7 bases left in between.

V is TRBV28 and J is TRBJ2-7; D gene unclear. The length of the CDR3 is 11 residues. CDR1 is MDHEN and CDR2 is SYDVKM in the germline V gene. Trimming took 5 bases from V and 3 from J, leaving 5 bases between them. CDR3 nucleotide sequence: TGTGCCAGCAGTAACCTCTACGAGCAGTACTTC. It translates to CASSNLYEQYF.

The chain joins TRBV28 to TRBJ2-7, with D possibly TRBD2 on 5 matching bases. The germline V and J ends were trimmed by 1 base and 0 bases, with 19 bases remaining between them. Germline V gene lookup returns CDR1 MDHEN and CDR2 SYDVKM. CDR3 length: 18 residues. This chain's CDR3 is CASSLYPRLALGSYEQYF. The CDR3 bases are TGTGCCAGCAGTTTATATCCCCGCCTAGCTCTGGGCTCCTACGAGCAGTACTTC.

The CDR3 protein is CASSDPAGPLPEQFF. The CDR3 nucleotides are TGTGCCAGCAGTGACCCGGCAGGACCCTTACCTGAGCAGTTCTTC. The chain employs TRBV6-4 and TRBJ2-1; D not resolved. This CDR3 spans 15 amino acids. V was cut by 2 bases and J by 9 bases, with 17 bases left in between. Germline CDR1 reads MRHNA; CDR2 reads SNTAGT.

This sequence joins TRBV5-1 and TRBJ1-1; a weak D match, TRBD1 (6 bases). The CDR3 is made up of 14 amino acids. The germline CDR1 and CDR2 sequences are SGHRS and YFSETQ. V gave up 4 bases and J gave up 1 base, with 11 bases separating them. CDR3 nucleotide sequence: TGCGCCAGCAGCACAGGACAGACGAACACTGAAGCTTTCTTT. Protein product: CASSTGQTNTEAFF.

In DNA form, the CDR3 reads TGTGCCAGCAGATCGGTCTCTGGGGCCAACGTCCTGACTTTC. Residues: CASRSVSGANVLTF. The J gene is TRBJ2-6, the V gene TRBV2; D is unresolved. The CDR3 has 14 amino acids. Germline CDR1 SNHLY, CDR2 FYNNEI. V gave up 6 bases and J gave up 0 bases, with 6 bases separating them.

CDR3 nucleotide sequence: TGTGCCAGCATTCAATCCCCCCGGATGAACACTGAAGCTTTCTTT. Translating it yields CASIQSPRMNTEAFF. This chain links TRBV11-2 with TRBJ1-1; D is unclear. Trimming took off 7 bases at V and 0 bases at J, with 15 bases between the two ends. CDR3 length: 15 amino acids. The germline V gene has CDR1 SGHAT and CDR2 FQNNGV.

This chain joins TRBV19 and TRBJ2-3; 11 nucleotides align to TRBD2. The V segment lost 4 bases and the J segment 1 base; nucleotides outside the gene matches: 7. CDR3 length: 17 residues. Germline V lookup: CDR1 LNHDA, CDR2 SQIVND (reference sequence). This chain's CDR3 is CASSRGSGGAGTDTQYF. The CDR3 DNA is TGTGCCAGTAGTAGGGGTAGCGGGGGGGCCGGCACAGATACGCAGTATTTT. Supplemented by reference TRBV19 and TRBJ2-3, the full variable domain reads DGGITQSPKYLFRKEGQNVTLSCEQNLNHDAMYWYRQDPGQGLRLIYYSQIVNDFQKGDIAEGYSVSREKKESFPLTVTSAQKNPTAFYLCASSRGSGGAGTDTQYFGPGTRLTVL.